The 7 T cell receptor beta chains below come from one sample, sequenced in a study of blood T cell repertoires in COVID-19. Using immunoSEQ multiplex PCR, the repertoire was profiled, and TCRdb retains in-frame clones only, with some absent. Among more than 300,000 clones listed, 89% were seen once. The sample comprised PBMCs or T cells enriched from blood (not recorded which). The receptors come from a young woman who had recovered from COVID-19.

The chain links TRBV30 to TRBJ2-3, with D maybe TRBD2 (5 bases). Germline loops: CDR1 GTSNPN, CDR2 SVGIG (reference sequence). The CDR3 loop spans 13 amino acids. Trimming shortened V by 5 bases and J by 6 bases, and 15 bases separated the two germline ends. This CDR3 is CAWGPDFTDTQYF. The CDR3 nucleotides read TGTGCCTGGGGCCCGGACTTTACGGATACGCAGTATTTT.

This clone was counted once. The chain employs TRBV5-8 and TRBJ1-2, with 8 bases aligning to TRBD1. The CDR3 sequence is 14 residues long. Germline V gene lookup returns CDR1 SGHTS and CDR2 YDEGEE. The junction had 11 bases not matched to a gene; V was cut back by 10 bases and J by 3 bases. The DNA of the CDR3 is TGTGCCGGGGAAGATTGGACAGGGCACTATGGCTACACCTTC. Protein: CAGEDWTGHYGYTF.

The chain combines TRBV4-1 with TRBJ2-7; no definite D call. Germline CDR1 reads MGHRA; CDR2 reads YSYEKL. V was pared by 1 base and J by 2 bases, with 18 bases between. The CDR3 consists of 17 residues. This CDR3 reads CASSQVGRRPHPYEQYF. In nucleotides, the CDR3 is TGCGCCAGCAGCCAAGTGGGCCGTCGACCCCACCCCTACGAGCAGTACTTC.

The CDR3 bases are TGTGCCAGCAGCCGGACAGGGGACCCAACTAATGAAAAACTGTTTTTT. Translation gives CASSRTGDPTNEKLFF. The chain has TRBV7-9 and TRBJ1-4, with 9 bases that match TRBD1. Germline CDR1 SEHNR, CDR2 FQNEAQ (reference sequence). After removal of 5 bases from V and 0 bases from J, the junction contained 4 bases not matched to a gene. The CDR3 is made up of 16 amino acids.

V and J are TRBV7-6 and TRBJ1-3; no clear D. CDR1 and CDR2 (germline): SGHVS, FNYEAQ. This CDR3 has 19 amino acids. The V and J ends lost 7 bases and 6 bases respectively, with 31 bases between them. CDR3 coding DNA: TGTGCCAGCACCGAGCCCCGAGGTGAGATGACCATTGTTTCAAACACCATATATTTT. Its translation: CASTEPRGEMTIVSNTIYF. The complete variable domain, with remaining parts taken from reference TRBV7-6 and TRBJ1-3, reads GAGVSQSPRYKVTKRGQDVALRCDPISGHVSLYWYRQALGQGPEFLTYFNYEAQQDKSGLPNDRFSAERPEGSISTLTIQRTEQRDSAMYRCASTEPRGEMTIVSNTIYFGEGSWLTVV.

This chain joins TRBV7-8 and TRBJ2-1; D is uncertain. CDR1 is SGHVS and CDR2 is FQNEAQ in the germline V gene. The CDR3 is 16 residues long. Trimming pared 0 bases from V and 5 bases from J, leaving 14 bases between. The CDR3 coding sequence is TGTGCCAGCAGCTTAGCCATGAGTACTCGTCACAATGAGCAGTTCTTC. Translating it yields CASSLAMSTRHNEQFF.

This rearrangement joins TRBV18 to TRBJ2-3; 12 nucleotides match TRBD2. The CDR3 has 18 residues. The germline V gene encodes CDR1 KGHSH and CDR2 LQKENI. After removal of 3 bases from V and 5 bases from J, the junction contained 12 bases not matched to a gene. CDR3 in amino acids: CASSPGGVGTSGQDTQYF. CDR3 nucleotide sequence: TGTGCCAGCTCACCGGGAGGAGTCGGGACTAGCGGGCAAGATACGCAGTATTTT.